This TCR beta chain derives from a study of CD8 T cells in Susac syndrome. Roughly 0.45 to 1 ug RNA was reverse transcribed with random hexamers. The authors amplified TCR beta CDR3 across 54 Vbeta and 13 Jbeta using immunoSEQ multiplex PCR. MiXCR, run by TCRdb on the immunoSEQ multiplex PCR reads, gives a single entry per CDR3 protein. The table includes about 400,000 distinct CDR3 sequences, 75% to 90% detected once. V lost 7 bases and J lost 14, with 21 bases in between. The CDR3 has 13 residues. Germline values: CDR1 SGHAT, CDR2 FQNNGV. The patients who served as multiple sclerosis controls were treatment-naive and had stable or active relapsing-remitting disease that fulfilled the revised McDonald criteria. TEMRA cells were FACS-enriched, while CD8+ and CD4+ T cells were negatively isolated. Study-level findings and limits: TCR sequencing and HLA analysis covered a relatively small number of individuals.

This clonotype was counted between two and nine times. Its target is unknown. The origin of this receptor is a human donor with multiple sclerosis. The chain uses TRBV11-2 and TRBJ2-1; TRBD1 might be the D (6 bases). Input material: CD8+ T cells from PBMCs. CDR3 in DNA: TGTGCCAGCACCCCATGGGACACTTCTAGCAAGTTCTTC. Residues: CASTPWDTSSKFF. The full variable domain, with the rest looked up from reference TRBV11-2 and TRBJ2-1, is EAGVAQSPRYKIIEKRQSVAFWCNPISGHATLYWYQQILGQGPKLLIQFQNNGVVDDSQLPKDRFSAERLKGVDSTLKIQPAKLEDSAVYLCASTPWDTSSKFFGPGTRLTVL.